The rows below give T cell receptor beta chains drawn from one sample of a study of blood T cell repertoires in COVID-19. The protocol was immunoSEQ multiplex PCR, while the TCRdb copy is restricted to in-frame clones and leaves out a portion. The sample consists of some 70,000 clones, around 86% of them appearing once. The sequencing sample was made of peripheral blood. Source of these receptors: a man between 45 and 60 years old with active COVID-19. The CDR3 runs from the conserved cysteine through the conserved F or W. A D gene is named only where the DNA matches it firmly.

TRBJ2-1 | 16 | . | TRBV11-2 | CASKSGGASSYNEQFF
TRBJ2-1 | 16 | TRBD2 | TRBV7-2 | CASSIVSGTSGREQFF
TRBJ2-5 | 15 | TRBD1 | TRBV28 | CASSLPRGLGETQYF
TRBJ2-1 | 16 | TRBD2 | TRBV12-5 | CASGLVLGGVTNEQFF
TRBJ1-4 | 12 | . | TRBV5-1 | CASGTDNEKLFF
TRBJ2-1 | 14 | . | TRBV7-9 | CASSSLAAENEQFF
TRBJ1-6 | 17 | TRBD1 | TRBV24-1 | CATSDGGTGGNNSPLHF
TRBJ2-3 | 19 | . | TRBV4-1 | CASSQLSGGPYPGGDTQYF
TRBJ1-1 | 17 | TRBD1 | TRBV5-1 | CASSLGLTGAKGTEAFF
TRBJ2-1 | 16 | . | TRBV9 | CASSVGGLAAYNEQFF
TRBJ1-2 | 14 | TRBD1 | TRBV15 | CATSRAGDSYGYTF
TRBJ1-3 | 20 | TRBD1 | TRBV4-1 | CASSRLTGQGILSSGNTIYF
TRBJ2-2 | 14 | TRBD1 | TRBV6-2/TRBV6-3 | CASSSTGDTGELFF
TRBJ2-3 | 18 | TRBD2 | TRBV18 | CASSSITPGLALTDTQYF
TRBJ1-2 | 11 | . | TRBV3-1/TRBV3-2 | CASSALGGYTF
TRBJ1-1 | 15 | TRBD1 | TRBV27 | CASSPFGQGVTEAFF
TRBJ1-6 | 18 | . | TRBV1 | CTSSQDSRSTGEDSPLHF
TRBJ1-3 | 14 | TRBD1 | TRBV7-3 | CASSFGQALGTIYF
TRBJ2-6 | 18 | . | TRBV5-4 | CASSLRGQGFSGANVLTF
TRBJ2-2 | 14 | TRBD2 | TRBV3-1/TRBV3-2 | CASSRTSGRGELFF
TRBJ2-1 | 15 | TRBD2 | TRBV7-2 | CASSLSAGAYNEQFF
TRBJ1-2 | 13 | . | TRBV19 | CASSSDRIGGYTF
TRBJ2-7 | 16 | . | TRBV3-1/TRBV3-2 | CASSPPRLGPSYEQYF
TRBJ2-2 | 14 | . | TRBV3-1/TRBV3-2 | CASSQVQNTGELFF
TRBJ1-2 | 14 | TRBD1 | TRBV24-1 | CATSARQGSYGYTF
TRBJ2-1 | 15 | TRBD2 | TRBV27 | CASSLTAGAGNEQFF
TRBJ2-3 | 17 | TRBD2 | TRBV4-3 | CASSQGTSASSTDTQYF
TRBJ1-5 | 15 | TRBD1 | TRBV9 | CASSPTGQVNQPQHF
TRBJ2-1 | 15 | . | TRBV14 | CASSQDLVGQGEQFF
TRBJ1-3 | 15 | . | TRBV6-4 | CASSEFGGPTDTIYF
TRBJ1-2 | 13 | TRBD1 | TRBV7-2 | CASSYHGTDGYTF
TRBJ2-6 | 19 | . | TRBV6-2/TRBV6-3 | CASSDRRLGQSSGANVLTF
TRBJ1-2 | 16 | TRBD1 | TRBV4-2 | CASSQERTGPSYGYTF
TRBJ1-1 | 14 | . | TRBV5-1 | CASSLLAEDTEAFF
TRBJ2-1 | 14 | . | TRBV7-3 | CASSLIPGKNEQFF
TRBJ2-1 | 16 | TRBD2 | TRBV5-1 | CASSPRTSGSYNEQFF
TRBJ2-7 | 13 | . | TRBV29-1 | CSSSAGPSYEQYF
TRBJ2-5 | 14 | TRBD1 | TRBV18 | CASSLTGGRETQYF
TRBJ2-3 | 13 | . | TRBV20-1 | CSASLPGADTQYF
TRBJ2-5 | 14 | TRBD2 | TRBV9 | CASSTRTSGSLLYF
TRBJ2-3 | 18 | TRBD2 | TRBV28 | CASSFQTSGGNTFRTQYF
TRBJ2-2 | 14 | TRBD1 | TRBV7-2 | CASSRQGRGGELFF
TRBJ2-7 | 15 | TRBD1 | TRBV7-6 | CASSLSGTGGLEQYF
TRBJ2-7 | 14 | . | TRBV6-2/TRBV6-3 | CASSYGQGSYEQYF
TRBJ2-3 | 15 | TRBD2 | TRBV7-2 | CASSLASGSPDTQYF
TRBJ1-6 | 20 | TRBD1 | TRBV14 | CASSQQGSGQYSQLDSPLHF
TRBJ1-2 | 14 | TRBD1 | TRBV28 | CASSLSLTGDGYTF
TRBJ1-1 | 13 | . | TRBV6-5 | CASYPVSGTEAFF
TRBJ2-7 | 13 | . | TRBV30 | CAWSRGEPYEQYF
TRBJ1-1 | 13 | . | TRBV2 | CASTERRNTEAFF
TRBJ1-5 | 15 | TRBD1 | TRBV7-2 | CASSFDRGNNQPQHF
TRBJ1-4 | 15 | . | TRBV4-3 | CASSQVGGLNEKLFF
TRBJ2-3 | 15 | . | TRBV28 | CASSLPTQLTDTQYF
TRBJ2-7 | 12 | . | TRBV2 | CASSPSSYEQYF
TRBJ1-2 | 14 | TRBD1 | TRBV5-1 | CASSPGTEAYGYTF